The following is a TCR beta chain sequence with its context. From germline, CDR1 is KGHSH and CDR2 LQKENI. Trimming stripped 3 bases from V and 1 base from J, with 12 bases between. This CDR3 has 15 amino acids. The sample comes from a study of blood T cell repertoires in COVID-19. Study at large: Samples of COVID-19 (acute and convalescent) were obtained from the United States, Italy and Spain.

Allocation to cohorts depended on clinical history reported by the participants. Per the study methods: Scientists estimated how many nucleated cells there were by amplifying reference gene primers. The data were produced by immunoSEQ multiplex PCR, yet TCRdb's version contains in-frame clones alone and is incomplete. The V and J calls and clone size are taken from that table; D and trimming were inferred from the DNA. The table has 130,000 to 150,000 clones, roughly 88% seen once; the top ten hold roughly 1.2%. The sample was PBMCs or T cells enriched from blood (not recorded which). This chain connects TRBV18 to TRBJ1-1; possibly TRBD1 for D (6 bases). The receptor was derived from a woman aged 25 to 39 with acute COVID-19. The CDR3 DNA reads as TGTGCCAGCTCACCTCAGGCACAGGGGAACACTGAAGCTTTCTTT. Translated: CASSPQAQGNTEAFF.